The rows below give T cell receptor beta chains drawn from one sample of a study of blood T cell repertoires in COVID-19. The assay was immunoSEQ multiplex PCR, and TCRdb's table has in-frame clones only and misses some. The sample holds around 230,000 clones; over 80% are singletons and the top ten take more than 25%. Material: peripheral blood. These receptors all stem from a man between 40 and 49 years old with acute or convalescent COVID-19. Each CDR3 is given with its conserved first and last residue. The D gene is left open where the match is weak. Expanded clones get a size class; other rows say once, few or many, or leave the size out.

clone_size: -
v_call: TRBV7-9
d_call: -
j_call: TRBJ2-5
cdr3_nt: TGTGCCAGCAGCTTAGAGGGGCAAGAGACCCAGTACTTC
cdr3_aa: CASSLEGQETQYF

clone_size: -
v_call: TRBV5-6
d_call: TRBD2
j_call: TRBJ2-3
cdr3_nt: TGTGCCAGCAGCTTGTTGTCTAGCGGGACGTTGGCAGATACGCAGTATTTT
cdr3_aa: CASSLLSSGTLADTQYF

clone_size: -
v_call: TRBV18
d_call: TRBD1
j_call: TRBJ1-6
cdr3_nt: TGTGCCAGCTCATCGTACAGGGGTTATAATTCACCCCTCCACTTT
cdr3_aa: CASSSYRGYNSPLHF

clone_size: -
v_call: TRBV7-9
d_call: TRBD2
j_call: TRBJ2-7
cdr3_nt: TGTGCCAGCAGCTTTTCCGGGGTAGCGGGTACCTACGAGCAGTACTTC
cdr3_aa: CASSFSGVAGTYEQYF

clone_size: -
v_call: TRBV7-9
d_call: TRBD1
j_call: TRBJ1-3
cdr3_nt: TGTGCCAGCAGCCCCCGGGACAGGGATCGGTCTGGAAACACCATATATTTT
cdr3_aa: CASSPRDRDRSGNTIYF

clone_size: -
v_call: TRBV11-2
d_call: -
j_call: TRBJ1-5
cdr3_nt: TGTGCCAGCAGTAAAAGAGGCTATAGCAATCAGCCCCAGCATTTT
cdr3_aa: CASSKRGYSNQPQHF

clone_size: -
v_call: TRBV20-1
d_call: -
j_call: TRBJ1-5
cdr3_nt: TGCAGTGCTAGTAAAGGGGATCAGCCCCAGCATTTT
cdr3_aa: CSASKGDQPQHF

clone_size: -
v_call: TRBV9
d_call: -
j_call: TRBJ2-5
cdr3_nt: TGTGCCAGCAGCGCCCGGGGAGGTGAGACCCAGTACTTC
cdr3_aa: CASSARGGETQYF

clone_size: -
v_call: TRBV19
d_call: -
j_call: TRBJ2-3
cdr3_nt: TGTGCCTCTAGGGGGGGAAACACAGATACGCAGTATTTT
cdr3_aa: CASRGGNTDTQYF

clone_size: -
v_call: TRBV29-1
d_call: TRBD1
j_call: TRBJ2-7
cdr3_nt: TGCAGCGTACAGCCGTGGGGACAGGGCCCCTACGAGCAGTACTTC
cdr3_aa: CSVQPWGQGPYEQYF

clone_size: -
v_call: TRBV11-3
d_call: -
j_call: TRBJ2-5
cdr3_nt: TGTGCCAGCAGCTTAGATGGAGAAGAGACCCAGTACTTC
cdr3_aa: CASSLDGEETQYF

clone_size: -
v_call: TRBV21-1
d_call: -
j_call: TRBJ2-1
cdr3_nt: TGTGCCAGCAACTACGGGACACGGAACAATGAGCAGTTCTTC
cdr3_aa: CASNYGTRNNEQFF

clone_size: few
v_call: TRBV12-3/TRBV12-4
d_call: -
j_call: TRBJ1-5
cdr3_nt: TGTGCCAGCAGTTCCGACAGCCAGCCCCAGCATTTT
cdr3_aa: CASSSDSQPQHF

clone_size: -
v_call: TRBV7-8
d_call: -
j_call: TRBJ2-3
cdr3_nt: TGTGCCAGCAGCTTAGGGACTCCAAGGGCAGATACGCAGTATTTT
cdr3_aa: CASSLGTPRADTQYF

clone_size: -
v_call: TRBV7-9
d_call: -
j_call: TRBJ2-2
cdr3_nt: TGTGCCAGCAGCTTAGGGACACTGAACACCGGGGAGCTGTTTTTT
cdr3_aa: CASSLGTLNTGELFF

clone_size: once
v_call: TRBV12-5
d_call: -
j_call: TRBJ2-3
cdr3_nt: TGTGCTAGCCGGACTTCTGGAGATACGCAGTATTTT
cdr3_aa: CASRTSGDTQYF

clone_size: -
v_call: TRBV7-9
d_call: -
j_call: TRBJ1-1
cdr3_nt: TGTGCCAGCAGCCCGACACGGCTGCTGAACACTGAAGCTTTCTTT
cdr3_aa: CASSPTRLLNTEAFF

clone_size: -
v_call: TRBV6-5
d_call: TRBD1
j_call: TRBJ1-1
cdr3_nt: TGTGCCAGCAGGGGCGGGACAGGGGGACACACTGAAGCTTTCTTT
cdr3_aa: CASRGGTGGHTEAFF

clone_size: -
v_call: TRBV19
d_call: TRBD1
j_call: TRBJ1-1
cdr3_nt: TGTGCCAGTAGTAACCGACAGGGGTTAAGGACTGAAGCTTTCTTT
cdr3_aa: CASSNRQGLRTEAFF

clone_size: -
v_call: TRBV6-6
d_call: -
j_call: TRBJ2-6
cdr3_nt: TGTGCCAGCAGTTACGGCTCTTTAGGGGCCAACGTCCTGACTTTC
cdr3_aa: CASSYGSLGANVLTF

clone_size: -
v_call: TRBV4-2
d_call: TRBD2
j_call: TRBJ2-1
cdr3_nt: TGTGCCAGCAGCCTCACGGGGGAGGGGAACTACAATGAGCAGTTCTTC
cdr3_aa: CASSLTGEGNYNEQFF

clone_size: -
v_call: TRBV7-9
d_call: TRBD1
j_call: TRBJ1-2
cdr3_nt: TGTGCCAGCAGTTCTAATAGCCCTGGACAGGGAGCTAACTATGGCTACACCTTC
cdr3_aa: CASSSNSPGQGANYGYTF

clone_size: -
v_call: TRBV12-5
d_call: TRBD1
j_call: TRBJ1-1
cdr3_nt: TGTGCTAGTGGTTTGACAGGGACAGGGTCAGCTTTCTTT
cdr3_aa: CASGLTGTGSAFF

clone_size: -
v_call: TRBV29-1
d_call: TRBD1
j_call: TRBJ1-5
cdr3_nt: TGCAGCGTTGGAAGGGACAGGGATCAGCCCCAGCATTTT
cdr3_aa: CSVGRDRDQPQHF

clone_size: -
v_call: TRBV4-3
d_call: TRBD1
j_call: TRBJ2-3
cdr3_nt: TGCGCCAGCAGCCAAGGGGGACAGGGATATACGCAGTATTTT
cdr3_aa: CASSQGGQGYTQYF

clone_size: -
v_call: TRBV30
d_call: -
j_call: TRBJ1-1
cdr3_nt: TGTGCCTGGGGGACTCAACAGAACACTGAAGCTTTCTTT
cdr3_aa: CAWGTQQNTEAFF

clone_size: -
v_call: TRBV6-2/TRBV6-3
d_call: TRBD1
j_call: TRBJ1-1
cdr3_nt: TGTGCCAGCAGTTACTCGAGGCAGGGGGACACTGAAGCTTTCTTT
cdr3_aa: CASSYSRQGDTEAFF

clone_size: -
v_call: TRBV5-5
d_call: -
j_call: TRBJ1-1
cdr3_nt: TGTGCCAGCAGCTTGGGACGGAGTAACACTGAAGCTTTCTTT
cdr3_aa: CASSLGRSNTEAFF

clone_size: -
v_call: TRBV9
d_call: -
j_call: TRBJ1-2
cdr3_nt: TGTGCCAGCAGCGCCTCCAGCGGTAACTATGGCTACACCTTC
cdr3_aa: CASSASSGNYGYTF

clone_size: -
v_call: TRBV3-1/TRBV3-2
d_call: -
j_call: TRBJ1-3
cdr3_nt: TGTGCCAGCAGCCAAGCTGAGGACAGTCTCTCTGGAAACACCATATATTTT
cdr3_aa: CASSQAEDSLSGNTIYF

clone_size: -
v_call: TRBV5-5
d_call: -
j_call: TRBJ2-5
cdr3_nt: TGTGCCAGCAGCCCAGGAGGGGGCAAAGAGACCCAGTACTTC
cdr3_aa: CASSPGGGKETQYF

clone_size: -
v_call: TRBV6-6
d_call: TRBD1
j_call: TRBJ1-2
cdr3_nt: TGTGCCAGCAGCCAGGACAGGGGAGGTGGCTACACCTTC
cdr3_aa: CASSQDRGGGYTF

clone_size: once
v_call: TRBV9
d_call: -
j_call: TRBJ2-7
cdr3_nt: TGTGCCAGCAGCGTAGATCGGGCGGGCTATGGCGAGCAGTACTTC
cdr3_aa: CASSVDRAGYGEQYF

clone_size: once
v_call: TRBV6-5
d_call: TRBD1
j_call: TRBJ2-5
cdr3_nt: TGTGCCAGCACCCGGGACAGCCAAGAGACCCAGTACTTC
cdr3_aa: CASTRDSQETQYF

clone_size: -
v_call: TRBV7-8
d_call: -
j_call: TRBJ2-7
cdr3_nt: TGTGCCAGCAGCTTCGACAGGTCCACCTACGAGCAGTACTTC
cdr3_aa: CASSFDRSTYEQYF

clone_size: once
v_call: TRBV7-2
d_call: -
j_call: TRBJ1-3
cdr3_nt: TGTGCCAGCAGCTTACAGGTTCGAAACACCATATATTTT
cdr3_aa: CASSLQVRNTIYF

clone_size: once
v_call: TRBV4-3
d_call: TRBD1
j_call: TRBJ1-2
cdr3_nt: TGCGCCAGCAGCCACGAGCAGGGGGAAGACTATGGCTACACCTTC
cdr3_aa: CASSHEQGEDYGYTF

clone_size: -
v_call: TRBV6-5
d_call: TRBD1
j_call: TRBJ1-2
cdr3_nt: TGTGCCAGCAGGCAGACGACAGGGAGTAGTAGTAGCTACACCTTC
cdr3_aa: CASRQTTGSSSSYTF

clone_size: -
v_call: TRBV3-1/TRBV3-2
d_call: -
j_call: TRBJ2-1
cdr3_nt: TGTGCCAGCAGCTCCACTCAGCGTGGGGCCGGGTTCTTC
cdr3_aa: CASSSTQRGAGFF

clone_size: once
v_call: TRBV12-3/TRBV12-4
d_call: -
j_call: TRBJ1-5
cdr3_nt: TGTGCCAGCAGTTTAGAGATACGGCAGCCCCAGCATTTT
cdr3_aa: CASSLEIRQPQHF

clone_size: -
v_call: TRBV7-9
d_call: -
j_call: TRBJ1-6
cdr3_nt: TGTGCCAGCAGCTTACCGGGTCAGGGGTCACCCCTCCACTTT
cdr3_aa: CASSLPGQGSPLHF

clone_size: -
v_call: TRBV29-1
d_call: -
j_call: TRBJ1-1
cdr3_nt: TGCAGCGTTCAACACCACGAGAACACTGAAGCTTTCTTT
cdr3_aa: CSVQHHENTEAFF

clone_size: -
v_call: TRBV7-9
d_call: TRBD2
j_call: TRBJ2-3
cdr3_nt: TGTGCCAGCAGCTTAGGACTGGGGGGCGGGAGGGCCACAGATACGCAGTATTTT
cdr3_aa: CASSLGLGGGRATDTQYF